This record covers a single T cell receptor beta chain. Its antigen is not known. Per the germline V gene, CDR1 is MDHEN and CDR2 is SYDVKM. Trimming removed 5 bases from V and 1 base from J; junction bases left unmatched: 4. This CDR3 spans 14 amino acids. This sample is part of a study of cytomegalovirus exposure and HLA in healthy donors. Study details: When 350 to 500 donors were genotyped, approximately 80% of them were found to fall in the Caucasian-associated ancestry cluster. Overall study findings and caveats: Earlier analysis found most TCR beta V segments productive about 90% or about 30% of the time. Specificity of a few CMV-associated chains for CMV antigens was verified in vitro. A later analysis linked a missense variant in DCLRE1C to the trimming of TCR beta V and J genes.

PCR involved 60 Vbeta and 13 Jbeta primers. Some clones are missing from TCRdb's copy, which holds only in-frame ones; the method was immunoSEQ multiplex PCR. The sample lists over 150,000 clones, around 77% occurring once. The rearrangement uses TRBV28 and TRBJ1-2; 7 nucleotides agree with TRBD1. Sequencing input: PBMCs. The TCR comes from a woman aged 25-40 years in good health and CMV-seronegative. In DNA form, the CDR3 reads TGTGCCAGCAGTATGGGACAGAATAACTATGGCTACACCTTC. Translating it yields CASSMGQNNYGYTF.